This T cell receptor beta chain was sequenced in a study of CD8 T cells in ankylosing spondylitis. This clonotype turned up a few times. Antigen specificity is unknown. The germline gives CDR1 SNHLY, CDR2 FYNNEI. The CDR3 totals 13 residues. The ends were cut back, 5 bases at V and 4 bases at J, with 9 bases in the middle. Study-wide results and caveats: Among TCR beta sequences, a motif of several highly homologous variants appeared characteristic of ankylosing spondylitis blood. Disease-linked clones, CD8+, were relatively rare in peripheral blood. Disease-linked clones reportedly showed significant enrichment in matched ankylosing spondylitis synovial fluid. Previous work reported some of these motif variants in the synovial fluid and blood of reactive arthritis.

Preparation of TCR beta libraries was done by quantitative 5'-RACE with molecular barcodes. TCRdb reanalysed the 5' RACE reads using MiXCR and keeps one entry per CDR3 protein. The table shows 650,000 to 800,000 distinct CDR3 sequences, with 15% to 20% occurring only once. Material: blood, either unsorted or a sorted T cell fraction (not recorded which). The TCR comes from a male donor with ankylosing spondylitis. This chain joins TRBV2 and TRBJ1-3, with D hard to call. CDR3 DNA: TGTGCCAGCAGTCGGGCCGAAGGAAACACCATATATTTT. Its translation is CASSRAEGNTIYF.